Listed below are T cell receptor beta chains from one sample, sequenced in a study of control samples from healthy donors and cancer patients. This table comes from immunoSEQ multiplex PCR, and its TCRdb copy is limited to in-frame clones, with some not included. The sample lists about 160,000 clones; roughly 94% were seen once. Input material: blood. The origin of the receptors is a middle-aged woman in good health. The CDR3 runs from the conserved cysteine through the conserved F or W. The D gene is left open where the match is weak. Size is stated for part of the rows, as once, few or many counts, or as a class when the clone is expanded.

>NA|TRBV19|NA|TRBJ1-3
CATRPSGNTIYF
TGTGCCACCCGTCCTTCTGGAAACACCATATATTTT
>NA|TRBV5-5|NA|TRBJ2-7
CASSLGAAYEQYF
TGTGCCAGCAGCTTGGGGGCAGCCTACGAGCAGTACTTC
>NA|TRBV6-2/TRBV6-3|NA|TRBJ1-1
CASSFPQGNTEAFF
TGTGCCAGCAGTTTTCCTCAGGGAAACACTGAAGCTTTCTTT
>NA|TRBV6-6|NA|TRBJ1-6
CASSARTANSPLHF
TGTGCCAGCAGTGCCAGGACAGCTAATTCACCCCTCCACTTT
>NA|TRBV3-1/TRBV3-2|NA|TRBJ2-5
CASSQDSFRETQYF
TGTGCCAGCAGCCAAGATTCATTTAGGGAGACCCAGTACTTC
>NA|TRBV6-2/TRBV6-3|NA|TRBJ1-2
CASSWVRGNYGYTF
TGTGCCAGCAGCTGGGTCCGGGGGAACTATGGCTACACCTTC
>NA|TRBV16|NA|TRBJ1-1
CASSRTGNTEAFF
TGTGCCAGCAGCCGGACGGGGAACACTGAAGCTTTCTTT
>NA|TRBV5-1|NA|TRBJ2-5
CASSLSGQETQYF
TGCGCCAGCAGCTTAAGCGGCCAAGAGACCCAGTACTTC
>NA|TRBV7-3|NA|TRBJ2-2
CASSPIKGVLGNTGELFF
TGTGCCAGCAGCCCGATTAAGGGGGTTTTGGGGAACACCGGGGAGCTGTTTTTT
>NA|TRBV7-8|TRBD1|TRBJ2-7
CASSYTGVHEQYF
TGTGCCAGCAGCTACACAGGGGTCCACGAGCAGTACTTC
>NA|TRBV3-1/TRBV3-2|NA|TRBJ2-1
CASSWGLERQFF
TGTGCCAGCAGCTGGGGACTTGAAAGGCAGTTCTTC
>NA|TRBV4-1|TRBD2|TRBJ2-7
CASSQAPSGGPRRTYEQYF
TGCGCCAGCAGCCAAGCTCCTAGCGGGGGGCCTCGGAGAACCTACGAGCAGTACTTC
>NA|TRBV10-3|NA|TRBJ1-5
CAISGGEDQPQHF
TGTGCCATCAGTGGGGGCGAGGATCAGCCCCAGCATTTT
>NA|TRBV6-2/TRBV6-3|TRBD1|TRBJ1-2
CASSSETGVYGYTF
TGTGCCAGCAGTTCCGAGACAGGGGTCTATGGCTACACCTTC
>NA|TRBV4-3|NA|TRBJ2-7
CASSQAGIREQYF
TGCGCCAGCAGCCAAGCCGGGATAAGGGAGCAGTACTTC
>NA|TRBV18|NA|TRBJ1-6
CASSPFPTGTNSPLHF
TGTGCCAGCTCACCATTCCCAACAGGTACCAATTCACCCCTCCACTTT
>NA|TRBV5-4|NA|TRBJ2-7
CASSPGTRGYEQYF
TGTGCCAGCAGCCCCGGGACAAGGGGATACGAGCAGTACTTC
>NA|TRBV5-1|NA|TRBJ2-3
CASSLITRTDSAADTQYF
TGCGCCAGCAGCTTGATTACCCGGACAGATTCAGCCGCAGATACGCAGTATTTT
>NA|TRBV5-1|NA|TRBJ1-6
CASSLDGSENSPLHF
TGCGCCAGCAGCTTGGATGGCTCGGAAAATTCACCCCTCCACTTT
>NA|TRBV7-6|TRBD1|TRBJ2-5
CASSNRKGAETQYF
TGTGCCAGCAGCAATAGGAAGGGGGCCGAGACCCAGTACTTC
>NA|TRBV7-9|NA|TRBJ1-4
CASSRGLGGEKLFF
TGTGCCAGCAGCCGGGGGCTGGGGGGGGAAAAACTGTTTTTT
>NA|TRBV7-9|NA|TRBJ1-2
CASSLATGNYGYTF
TGTGCCAGCAGCTTAGCTACAGGGAACTATGGCTACACCTTC
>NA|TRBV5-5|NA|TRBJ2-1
CASSWGARGNEQFF
TGTGCCAGCAGCTGGGGGGCCAGGGGCAATGAGCAGTTCTTC
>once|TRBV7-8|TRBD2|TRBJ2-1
CASSLARRLAGSSYNEQFF
TGTGCCAGCAGCTTAGCGCGGAGACTAGCGGGAAGCTCCTACAATGAGCAGTTCTTC
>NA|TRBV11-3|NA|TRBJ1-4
CASSLTGTSGEKLFF
TGTGCCAGCAGCTTAACCGGGACTTCTGGGGAAAAACTGTTTTTT
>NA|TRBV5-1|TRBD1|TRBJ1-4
CASSLGGQGREKLFF
TGCGCCAGCAGCTTGGGAGGACAGGGGCGTGAAAAACTGTTTTTT
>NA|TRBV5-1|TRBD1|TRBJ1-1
CASSLGDRVTNTEAFF
TGCGCCAGCAGCTTGGGGGACAGGGTTACGAACACTGAAGCTTTCTTT
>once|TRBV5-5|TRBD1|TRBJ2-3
CASISTGTIADTQYF
TGTGCCAGCATTTCGACAGGGACGATAGCAGATACGCAGTATTTT
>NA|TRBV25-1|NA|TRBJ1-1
CASSESRGKAFF
TGTGCCAGCAGTGAATCCAGGGGTAAAGCTTTCTTT
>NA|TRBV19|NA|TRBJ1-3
CASRESAWAGNTIYF
TGTGCCAGTAGGGAAAGCGCTTGGGCTGGAAACACCATATATTTT
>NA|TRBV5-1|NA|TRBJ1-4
CASSLARATNEKLFF
TGCGCCAGCAGCTTGGCCCGGGCAACTAATGAAAAACTGTTTTTT
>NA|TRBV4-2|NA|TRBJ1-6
CASSQDDRGQRSPLHF
TGTGCCAGCAGCCAAGATGATCGGGGTCAGCGTTCACCCCTCCACTTT
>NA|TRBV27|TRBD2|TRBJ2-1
CASSQTSGSGNAAAGEQFF
TGTGCCAGCAGTCAAACTAGCGGGAGTGGGAATGCTGCAGCCGGGGAGCAGTTCTTC
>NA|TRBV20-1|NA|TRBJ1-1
CSASLGPNTEAFF
TGCAGTGCTAGTCTGGGGCCGAACACTGAAGCTTTCTTT
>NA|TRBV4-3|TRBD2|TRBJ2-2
CASARTSSYTGELFF
TGCGCCAGCGCTAGGACTAGTTCGTACACCGGGGAGCTGTTTTTT
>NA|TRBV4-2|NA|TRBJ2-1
CASSHYGGANEQFF
TGTGCCAGCAGCCACTATGGAGGGGCCAATGAGCAGTTCTTC
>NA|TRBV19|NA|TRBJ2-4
CASSVRAGGIQYF
TGTGCCAGTAGTGTGAGGGCCGGAGGCATTCAGTACTTC
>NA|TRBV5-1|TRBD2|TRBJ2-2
CASSAQAGGTGELFF
TGCGCCAGCAGCGCTCAGGCGGGGGGCACCGGGGAGCTGTTTTTT
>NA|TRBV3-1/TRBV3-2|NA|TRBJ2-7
CASTRDSRGTYEQYF
TGTGCCAGCACCCGAGACAGCAGGGGAACCTACGAGCAGTACTTC
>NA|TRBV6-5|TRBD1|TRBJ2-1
CASRKTGGDEQFF
TGTGCCAGCAGAAAGACAGGGGGCGATGAGCAGTTCTTC
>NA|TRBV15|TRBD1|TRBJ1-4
CATSRGDRGLGEEKLFF
TGTGCCACCAGCAGAGGGGACAGGGGGCTGGGAGAAGAAAAACTGTTTTTT
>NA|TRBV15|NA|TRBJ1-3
CATSRDPTGFGNTIYF
TGTGCCACCAGCAGAGACCCTACAGGGTTTGGAAACACCATATATTTT
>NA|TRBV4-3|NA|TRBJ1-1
CASSRGTVAFF
TGCGCCAGCAGCCGGGGGACCGTAGCTTTCTTT